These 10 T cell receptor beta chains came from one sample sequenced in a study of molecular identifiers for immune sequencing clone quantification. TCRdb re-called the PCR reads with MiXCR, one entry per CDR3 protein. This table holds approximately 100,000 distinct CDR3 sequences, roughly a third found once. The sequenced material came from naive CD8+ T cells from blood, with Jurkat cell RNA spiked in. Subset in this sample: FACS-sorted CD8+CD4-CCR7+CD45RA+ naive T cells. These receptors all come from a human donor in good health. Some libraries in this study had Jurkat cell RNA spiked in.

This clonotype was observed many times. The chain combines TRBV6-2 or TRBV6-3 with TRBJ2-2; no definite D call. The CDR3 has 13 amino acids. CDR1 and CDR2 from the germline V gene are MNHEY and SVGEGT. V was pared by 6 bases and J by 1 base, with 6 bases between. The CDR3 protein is CASSNLNTGELFF. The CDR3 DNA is TGTGCCAGCAGCAATCTGAACACCGGGGAGCTGTTTTTT.

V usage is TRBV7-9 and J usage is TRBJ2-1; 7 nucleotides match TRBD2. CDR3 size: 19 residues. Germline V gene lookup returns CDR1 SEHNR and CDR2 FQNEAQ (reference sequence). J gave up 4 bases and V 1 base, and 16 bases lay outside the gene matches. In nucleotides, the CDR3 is TGTGCCAGCAGCTTAGTCGCTAGCGGCGGGCATTGGATGTACAATGAGCAGTTCTTC. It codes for CASSLVASGGHWMYNEQFF.

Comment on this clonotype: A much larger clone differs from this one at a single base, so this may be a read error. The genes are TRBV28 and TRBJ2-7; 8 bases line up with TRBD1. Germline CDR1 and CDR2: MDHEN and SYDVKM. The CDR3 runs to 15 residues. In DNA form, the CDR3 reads TGTGCCAGCAGTGCCGGGACAGGAAGTTCCTACGAGCAGCACTTC. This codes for CASSAGTGSSYEQHF.

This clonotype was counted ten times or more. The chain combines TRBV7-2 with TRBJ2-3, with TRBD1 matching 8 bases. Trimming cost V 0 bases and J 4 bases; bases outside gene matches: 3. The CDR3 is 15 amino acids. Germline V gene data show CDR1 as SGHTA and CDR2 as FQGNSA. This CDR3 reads CASSLADRAPDTQYF. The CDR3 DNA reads TGTGCCAGCAGCTTAGCGGACAGGGCCCCAGATACGCAGTATTTT.

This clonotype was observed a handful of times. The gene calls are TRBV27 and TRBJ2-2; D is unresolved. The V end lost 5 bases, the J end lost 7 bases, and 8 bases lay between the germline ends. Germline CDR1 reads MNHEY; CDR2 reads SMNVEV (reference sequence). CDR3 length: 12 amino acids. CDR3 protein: CASSLNSGELFF. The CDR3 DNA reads TGTGCCAGCAGTCTGAATAGCGGGGAGCTGTTTTTT.

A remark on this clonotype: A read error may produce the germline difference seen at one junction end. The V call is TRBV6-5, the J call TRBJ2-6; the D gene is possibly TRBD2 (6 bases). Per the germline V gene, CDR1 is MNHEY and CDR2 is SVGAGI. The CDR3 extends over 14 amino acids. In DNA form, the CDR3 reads TGTGCCTGCAGACGGGGGACTGGGGCCAACGTCCTGACTTTC. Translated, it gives CACRRGTGANVLTF.

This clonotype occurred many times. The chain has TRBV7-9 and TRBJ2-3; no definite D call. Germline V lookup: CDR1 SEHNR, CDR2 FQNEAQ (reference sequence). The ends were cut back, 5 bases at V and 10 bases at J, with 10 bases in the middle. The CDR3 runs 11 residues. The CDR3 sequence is CASSPRVAQYF. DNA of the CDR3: TGTGCCAGCAGCCCCCGGGTGGCGCAGTATTTT.

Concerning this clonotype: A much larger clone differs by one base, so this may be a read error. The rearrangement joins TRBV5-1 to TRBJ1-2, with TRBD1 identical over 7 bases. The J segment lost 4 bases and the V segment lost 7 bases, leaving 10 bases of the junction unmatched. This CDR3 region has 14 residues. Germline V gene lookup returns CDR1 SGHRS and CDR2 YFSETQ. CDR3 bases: TGCGCCAGCGGCCCCGGGGACAGCACCTATGGCTACACCTTC. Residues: CASGPGDSTYGYTF.

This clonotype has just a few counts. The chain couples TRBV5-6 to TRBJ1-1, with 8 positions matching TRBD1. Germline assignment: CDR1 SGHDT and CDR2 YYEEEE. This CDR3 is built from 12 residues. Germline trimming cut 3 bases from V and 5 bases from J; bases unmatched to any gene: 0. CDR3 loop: CASSWTGTEAFF. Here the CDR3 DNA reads TGTGCCAGCAGCTGGACAGGGACTGAAGCTTTCTTT.

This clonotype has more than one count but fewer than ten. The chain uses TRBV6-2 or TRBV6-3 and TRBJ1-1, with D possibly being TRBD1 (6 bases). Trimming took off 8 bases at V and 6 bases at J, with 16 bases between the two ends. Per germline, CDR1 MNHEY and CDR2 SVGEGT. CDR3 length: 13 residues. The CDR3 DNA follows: TGTGCCAGCCTGAGGGGGGCGACGTCTGAAGCTTTCTTT. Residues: CASLRGATSEAFF.